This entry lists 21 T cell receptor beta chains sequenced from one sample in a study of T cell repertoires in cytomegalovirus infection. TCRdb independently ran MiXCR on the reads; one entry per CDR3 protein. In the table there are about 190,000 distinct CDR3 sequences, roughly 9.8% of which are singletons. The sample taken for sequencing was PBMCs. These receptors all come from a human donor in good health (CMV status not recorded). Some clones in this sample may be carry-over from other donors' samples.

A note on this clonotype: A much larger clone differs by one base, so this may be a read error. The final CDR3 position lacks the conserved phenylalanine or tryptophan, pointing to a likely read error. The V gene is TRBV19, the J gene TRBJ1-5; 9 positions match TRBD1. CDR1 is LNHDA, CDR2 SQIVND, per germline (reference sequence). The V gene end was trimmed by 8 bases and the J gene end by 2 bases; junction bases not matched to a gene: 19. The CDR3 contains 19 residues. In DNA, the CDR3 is TGTGCCAGTTGCGTTGGGCCGGGACAGGGCGCCCAGGGCAATCAGCCCCAGCATTCT. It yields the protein CASCVGPGQGAQGNQPQHS.

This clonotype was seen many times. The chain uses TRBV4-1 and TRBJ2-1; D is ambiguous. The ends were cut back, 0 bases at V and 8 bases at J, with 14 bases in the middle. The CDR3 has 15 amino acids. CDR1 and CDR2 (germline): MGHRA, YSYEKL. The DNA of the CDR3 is TGCGCCAGCAGCCAAGAGAATTTAGGGCGCGATGAGCAGTTCTTC. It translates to CASSQENLGRDEQFF.

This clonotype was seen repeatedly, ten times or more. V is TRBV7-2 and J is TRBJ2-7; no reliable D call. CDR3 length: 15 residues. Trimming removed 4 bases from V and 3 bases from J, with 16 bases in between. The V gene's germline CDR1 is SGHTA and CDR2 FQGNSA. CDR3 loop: CASSSPDSNFYEQYF. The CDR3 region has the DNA TGTGCCAGCAGCTCGCCTGACTCAAACTTCTACGAGCAGTACTTC.

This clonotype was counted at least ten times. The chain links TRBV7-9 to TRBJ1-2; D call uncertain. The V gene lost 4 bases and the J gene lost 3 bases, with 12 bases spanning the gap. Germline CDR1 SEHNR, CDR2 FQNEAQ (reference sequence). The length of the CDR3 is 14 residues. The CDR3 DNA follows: TGTGCCAGCAGCTCGATTGAGCTATACTATGGCTACACCTTC. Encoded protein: CASSSIELYYGYTF.

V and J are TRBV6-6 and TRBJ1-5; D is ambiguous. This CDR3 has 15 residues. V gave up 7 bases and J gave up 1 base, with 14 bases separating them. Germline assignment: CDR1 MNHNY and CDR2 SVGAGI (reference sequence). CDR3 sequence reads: CASIEIIGSNQPQHF. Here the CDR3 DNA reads TGTGCCAGCATCGAAATAATCGGCAGCAATCAGCCCCAGCATTTT.

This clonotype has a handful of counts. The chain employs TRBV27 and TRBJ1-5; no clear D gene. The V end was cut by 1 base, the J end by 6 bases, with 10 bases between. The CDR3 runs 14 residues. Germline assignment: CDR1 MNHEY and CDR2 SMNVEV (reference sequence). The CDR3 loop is CASSLFGFGQPQHF. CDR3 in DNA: TGTGCCAGCAGTTTATTTGGGTTCGGTCAGCCCCAGCATTTT.

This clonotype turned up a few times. CDR3 sequence (DNA): TGTGCCAGCAGTTTCTCGGACAGGGAGGTCTCACCCCTCCACTTT. Protein product: CASSFSDREVSPLHF. The chain is built from TRBV12-3 or TRBV12-4 and TRBJ1-6, with TRBD1 matching over 8 bases. The length of the CDR3 is 15 residues. Trimming removed 3 bases from V and 10 bases from J; junction bases left unmatched: 8.

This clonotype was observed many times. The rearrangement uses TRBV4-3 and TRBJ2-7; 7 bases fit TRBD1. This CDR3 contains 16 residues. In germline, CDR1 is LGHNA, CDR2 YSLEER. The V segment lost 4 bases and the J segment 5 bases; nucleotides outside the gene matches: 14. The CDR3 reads CASSRDNTGTDNEQYF. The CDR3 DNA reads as TGCGCCAGCAGCCGAGATAATACCGGGACAGACAACGAGCAGTACTTC.

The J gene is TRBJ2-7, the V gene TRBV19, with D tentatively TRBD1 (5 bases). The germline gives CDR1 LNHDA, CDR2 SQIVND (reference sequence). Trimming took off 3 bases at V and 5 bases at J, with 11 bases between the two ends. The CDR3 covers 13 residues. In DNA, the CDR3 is TGTGCCAGTAGTATTCTTCCAGGGAACGAGCAGTACTTC. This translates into CASSILPGNEQYF.

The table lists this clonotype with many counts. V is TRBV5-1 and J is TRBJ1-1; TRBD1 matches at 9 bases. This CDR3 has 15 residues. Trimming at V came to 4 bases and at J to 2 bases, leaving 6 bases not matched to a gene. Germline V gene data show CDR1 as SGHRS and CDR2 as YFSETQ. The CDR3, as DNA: TGCGCCAGCAGCCCACAGGGGGCCCCAAACACTGAAGCTTTCTTT. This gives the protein CASSPQGAPNTEAFF. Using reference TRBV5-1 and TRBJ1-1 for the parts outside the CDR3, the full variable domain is KAGVTQTPRYLIKTRGQQVTLSCSPISGHRSVSWYQQTPGQGLQFLFEYFSETQRNKGNFPGRFSGRQFSNSRSEMNVSTLELGDSALYLCASSPQGAPNTEAFFGQGTRLTVV.

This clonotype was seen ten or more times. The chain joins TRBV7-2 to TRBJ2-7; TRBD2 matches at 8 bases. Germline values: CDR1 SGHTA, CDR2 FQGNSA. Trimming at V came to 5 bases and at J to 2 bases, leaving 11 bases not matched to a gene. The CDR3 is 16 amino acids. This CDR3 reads CASSHDSAGDAYEQYF. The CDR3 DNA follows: TGTGCCAGCAGCCATGATTCAGCGGGAGACGCCTACGAGCAGTACTTC.

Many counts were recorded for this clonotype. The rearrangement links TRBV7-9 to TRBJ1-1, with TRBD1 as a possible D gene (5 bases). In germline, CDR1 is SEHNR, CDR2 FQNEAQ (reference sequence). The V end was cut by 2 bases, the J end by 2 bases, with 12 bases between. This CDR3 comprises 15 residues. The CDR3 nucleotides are TGTGCCAGCAGCTTACTTCAGGGTGTCAACACTGAAGCTTTCTTT. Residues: CASSLLQGVNTEAFF. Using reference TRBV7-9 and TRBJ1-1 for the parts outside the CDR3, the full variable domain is DTGVSQNPRHKITKRGQNVTFRCDPISEHNRLYWYRQTLGQGPEFLTYFQNEAQLEKSRLLSDRFSAERPKGSFSTLEIQRTEQGDSAMYLCASSLLQGVNTEAFFGQGTRLTVV.

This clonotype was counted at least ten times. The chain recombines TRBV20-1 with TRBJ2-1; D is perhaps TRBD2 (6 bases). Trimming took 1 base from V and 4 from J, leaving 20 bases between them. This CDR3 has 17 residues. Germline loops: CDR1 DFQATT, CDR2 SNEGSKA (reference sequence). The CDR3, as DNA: TGCAGTGCTAGAGCTGCCCTGGGGGAGGTTCCATACAATGAGCAGTTCTTC. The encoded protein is CSARAALGEVPYNEQFF.

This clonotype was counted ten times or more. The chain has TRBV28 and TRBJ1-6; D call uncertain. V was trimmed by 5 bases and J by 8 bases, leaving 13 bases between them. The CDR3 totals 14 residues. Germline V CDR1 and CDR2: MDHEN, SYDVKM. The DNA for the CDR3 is TGTGCCAGCAGTCTAACACCCCCCCATTCACCCCTCCACTTT. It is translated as CASSLTPPHSPLHF.

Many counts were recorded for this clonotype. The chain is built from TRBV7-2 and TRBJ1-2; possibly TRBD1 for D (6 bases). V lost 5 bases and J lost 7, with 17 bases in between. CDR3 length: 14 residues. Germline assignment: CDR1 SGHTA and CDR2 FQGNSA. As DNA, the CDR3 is TGTGCCAGCAGCCCAGTTTCCAGGGGTAGTGGCTACACCTTC. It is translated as CASSPVSRGSGYTF. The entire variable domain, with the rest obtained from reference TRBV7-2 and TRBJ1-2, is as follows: GAGVSQSPSNKVTEKGKDVELRCDPISGHTALYWYRQSLGQGLEFLIYFQGNSAPDKSGLPSDRFSAERTGGSVSTLTIQRTQQEDSAVYLCASSPVSRGSGYTFGSGTRLTVV.

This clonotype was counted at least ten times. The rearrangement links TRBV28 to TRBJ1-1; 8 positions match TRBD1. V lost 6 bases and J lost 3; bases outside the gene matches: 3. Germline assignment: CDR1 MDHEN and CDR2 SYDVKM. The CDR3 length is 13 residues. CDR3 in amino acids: CASSYRGYTEAFF. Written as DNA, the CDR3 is TGTGCCAGCAGCTACAGGGGGTACACTGAAGCTTTCTTT.

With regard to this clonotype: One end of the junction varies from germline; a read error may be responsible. The chain's CDR3 is CTSSPIVNTEAFF. As DNA, the CDR3 is TGTACCAGCAGTCCAATAGTGAACACTGAAGCTTTCTTT. The gene calls are TRBV2 and TRBJ1-1; no clear D gene. CDR3 length: 13 residues. Germline-derived CDR1 and CDR2 are SNHLY and FYNNEI.

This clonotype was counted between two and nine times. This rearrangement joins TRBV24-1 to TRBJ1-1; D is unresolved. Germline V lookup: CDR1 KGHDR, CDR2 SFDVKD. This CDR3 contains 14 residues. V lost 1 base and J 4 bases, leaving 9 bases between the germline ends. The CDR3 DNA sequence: TGTGCCACCAGTGATTTTGAGGGCGTCACTGAAGCTTTCTTT. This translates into CATSDFEGVTEAFF.

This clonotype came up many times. The CDR3 sequence: CASSLGYGELFF. The CDR3 bases are TGTGCCAGCAGTTTAGGGTACGGGGAGCTGTTTTTT. The V gene is TRBV28, the J gene TRBJ2-2; D remains unclear. This CDR3 has 12 amino acids. The V gene's germline CDR1 is MDHEN and CDR2 SYDVKM. Trimming removed 2 bases at V and 7 bases at J, with 5 bases between.

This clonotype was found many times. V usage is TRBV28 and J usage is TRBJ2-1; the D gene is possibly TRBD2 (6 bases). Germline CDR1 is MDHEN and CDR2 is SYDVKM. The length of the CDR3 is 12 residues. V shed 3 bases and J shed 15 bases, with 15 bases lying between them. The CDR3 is CASSLTSLPLFF. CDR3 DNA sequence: TGTGCCAGCAGTTTGACTAGTCTTCCTCTGTTCTTC.

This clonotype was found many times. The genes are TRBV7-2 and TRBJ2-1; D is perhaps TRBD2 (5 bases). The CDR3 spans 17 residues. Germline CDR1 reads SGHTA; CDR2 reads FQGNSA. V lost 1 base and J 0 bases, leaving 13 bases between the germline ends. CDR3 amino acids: CASSLGRPSSSYNEQFF. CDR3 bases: TGTGCCAGCAGCTTAGGGAGGCCCTCGAGCTCCTACAATGAGCAGTTCTTC.